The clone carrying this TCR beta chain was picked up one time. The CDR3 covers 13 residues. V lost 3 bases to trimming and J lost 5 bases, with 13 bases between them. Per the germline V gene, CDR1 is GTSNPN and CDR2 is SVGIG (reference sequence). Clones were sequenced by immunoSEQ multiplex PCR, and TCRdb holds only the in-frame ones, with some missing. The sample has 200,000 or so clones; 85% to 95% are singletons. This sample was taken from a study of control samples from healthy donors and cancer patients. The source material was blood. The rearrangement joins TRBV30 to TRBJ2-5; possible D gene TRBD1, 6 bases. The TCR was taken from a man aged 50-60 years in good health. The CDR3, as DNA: TGTGCCTGGAGCGACAGGCGGTTGGAGACCCAGTACTTC. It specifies CAWSDRRLETQYF.